The 16 T cell receptor beta chains presented below share a single source sample, sequenced in a study of blood T cell repertoires in COVID-19. Profiling relied on immunoSEQ multiplex PCR, and the TCRdb table lists in-frame clones only, not all of them. Of fewer than 110,000 clones detected, around 87% appear once; the ten largest clones hold approximately 10%. Input material: peripheral blood. These receptors were collected from a woman in her thirties with acute or convalescent COVID-19.

In this sample, this clone turned up once. The V call is TRBV7-2, the J call TRBJ2-3; a possible D gene is TRBD1 (7 bases). V lost 8 bases to trimming and J lost 4 bases, with 16 bases between them. The CDR3 length is 14 residues. Germline CDR1 SGHTA, CDR2 FQGNSA. DNA of the CDR3: TGTGCCAGCGGCCGGCGGAGGGGGCCAGATACGCAGTATTTT. This sequence encodes CASGRRRGPDTQYF.

This chain uses TRBV12-3 or TRBV12-4 with TRBJ2-7; no firm D call. V lost 4 bases, J lost 7 bases, and 14 bases lay in between. The CDR3 runs 13 residues. CDR3: CASSSVLGLEQYF. CDR3 DNA: TGTGCCAGCAGTTCCGTCCTCGGGTTGGAGCAGTACTTC.

The rearrangement joins TRBV12-3 or TRBV12-4 to TRBJ1-6; the D gene is possibly TRBD1 (6 bases). Between the trimmed V and J ends, which lost 6 bases and 13 bases, there was a span of 13 bases. This CDR3 has 12 amino acids. CDR3 protein: CASSDRRMPLHF. The CDR3 coding sequence is TGTGCCAGCAGCGACAGGCGTATGCCCCTCCACTTT.

V and J are TRBV19 and TRBJ2-2, with TRBD1 identical over 10 bases. This CDR3 comprises 15 residues. V shed 2 bases and J 4 bases; nucleotides not matched to a gene: 1. In germline, CDR1 is LNHDA, CDR2 SQIVND (reference sequence). The CDR3 sequence: CASSIWDRGTGELFF. The CDR3 DNA is TGTGCCAGTAGTATATGGGACAGGGGCACCGGGGAGCTGTTTTTT.

This chain joins TRBV28 and TRBJ2-7; 8 nucleotides agree with TRBD1. Germline trimming cut 6 bases from V and 5 bases from J; bases unmatched to any gene: 6. Germline V lookup: CDR1 MDHEN, CDR2 SYDVKM. This CDR3 contains 13 residues. CDR3 sequence: CASRRTGSDEQYF. CDR3 bases: TGTGCCAGCAGACGGACAGGGTCAGACGAGCAGTACTTC.

The rearrangement links TRBV6-5 to TRBJ1-1; 10 positions match TRBD1. The ends lost 5 bases at V and 8 bases at J; junction bases unmatched: 8. There are 14 residues in the CDR3. From germline, CDR1 is MNHEY and CDR2 SVGAGI. The CDR3 DNA follows: TGTGCCAGCAGTACCGGGACAGGGGAGATGGAAGCTTTCTTT. This codes for CASSTGTGEMEAFF.

This clone was observed a handful of times. V is TRBV10-1 and J is TRBJ1-1, with D possibly TRBD1 on 6 matching bases. Trimming stripped 6 bases from V and 0 bases from J, with 11 bases between. CDR3 length: 14 amino acids. Germline V gene data show CDR1 as WNHNN and CDR2 as SYGVQD (reference sequence). CDR3 bases: TGCGCCAGCAGCCCGGACAGCATGAACACTGAAGCTTTCTTT. This translates into CASSPDSMNTEAFF.

For this clone: The same CDR3 can be traced to other DNA sequences in this sample. V and J are TRBV28 and TRBJ2-7; D is perhaps TRBD2 (5 bases). The length of the CDR3 is 11 residues. Trimming took 5 bases from V and 5 from J, leaving 7 bases between them. Germline V CDR1 and CDR2: MDHEN, SYDVKM. The CDR3 DNA reads as TGTGCCAGCAGTCTGAGGGACGAGCAGTACTTC. This translates into CASSLRDEQYF.

The chain is built from TRBV7-9 and TRBJ2-1; no reliable D call. This CDR3 comprises 13 residues. V was clipped by 4 bases and J by 7 bases, with 11 bases between them. Germline CDR1 reads SEHNR; CDR2 reads FQNEAQ (reference sequence). DNA for the CDR3: TGTGCCAGCAGCTGGGCCCTCACGAATGAGCAGTTCTTC. Its protein product is CASSWALTNEQFF.

This sequence joins TRBV5-1 and TRBJ1-1; the match to TRBD1 covers 10 bases. The germline CDR1 and CDR2 sequences are SGHRS and YFSETQ. Trimming took 5 bases from V and 5 from J; bases not matched to a gene: 6. CDR3 length equals 14 residues. The CDR3 bases are TGCGCCAGCAGGGTGACAGGGGGCCGGACTGAAGCTTTCTTT. The encoded protein is CASRVTGGRTEAFF.

The chain links TRBV2 to TRBJ2-7, with a tentative D call TRBD1 (6 bases). Between the trimmed V and J ends, which lost 4 bases and 0 bases, there was a span of 10 bases. Germline CDR1 reads SNHLY; CDR2 reads FYNNEI. The CDR3 contains 14 residues. This CDR3 is CASSVGAGSYEQYF. CDR3 nucleotide sequence: TGTGCCAGCAGTGTGGGGGCCGGCTCCTACGAGCAGTACTTC.

The chain combines TRBV28 with TRBJ2-7, with 8 bases aligning to TRBD1. The trim removed 5 bases at V and 8 bases at J, leaving 5 bases unmatched. Germline CDR1 MDHEN, CDR2 SYDVKM. The CDR3 spans 12 residues. The CDR3 region is CASSRGQGKQYF. In DNA, the CDR3 is TGTGCCAGCAGTCGCGGACAGGGTAAGCAGTACTTC. The full variable domain, completed using reference TRBV28 and TRBJ2-7, is DVKVTQSSRYLVKRTGEKVFLECVQDMDHENMFWYRQDPGLGLRLIYFSYDVKMKEKGDIPEGYSVSREKKERFSLILESASTNQTSMYLCASSRGQGKQYFGPGTRLTVT.

V is TRBV27 and J is TRBJ1-5; D call uncertain. Germline V gives CDR1 MNHEY, CDR2 SMNVEV (reference sequence). Trimming shortened V by 3 bases and J by 4 bases, and 7 bases separated the two germline ends. There are 13 residues in the CDR3. The CDR3 nucleotides read TGTGCCAGCAGTTTGCGGGGAAATCAGCCCCAGCATTTT. Translating gives CASSLRGNQPQHF.

This chain joins TRBV2 and TRBJ1-2; D is possibly TRBD1 (6 bases). The V end lost 5 bases, the J end lost 0 bases, and 19 bases lay between the germline ends. Germline V CDR1 and CDR2: SNHLY, FYNNEI. This CDR3 is 17 amino acids long. The CDR3 is CASSSRARGPSNYGYTF. The CDR3 nucleotides are TGTGCCAGCAGTTCGAGGGCCAGGGGCCCTTCTAACTATGGCTACACCTTC.

This clone was picked up one time. The chain uses TRBV18 and TRBJ1-3; possible D gene TRBD1, 6 bases. V lost 1 base, J lost 3 bases, and 10 bases lay in between. Germline CDR1 and CDR2: KGHSH and LQKENI. The CDR3 extends over 15 amino acids. The CDR3 DNA reads as TGTGCCAGCTCACCACTAGGGACATATGGAAACACCATATATTTT. Residues: CASSPLGTYGNTIYF.

The chain has TRBV18 and TRBJ1-5; tentative D call: TRBD1 (6 bases). Germline V lookup: CDR1 KGHSH, CDR2 LQKENI. Trimming took 2 bases from V and 8 from J, leaving 13 bases between them. The CDR3 is 14 residues long. CDR3 coding DNA: TGTGCCAGCTCACCAACAGGGATCGGAGAGCCCCAGCATTTT. This gives the protein CASSPTGIGEPQHF.